The present entry profiles one T cell receptor (beta chain) with its context. What it binds is unknown. Assay: immunoSEQ multiplex PCR; the TCRdb copy retains only in-frame clones and omits some. The sample contains 3,000 to 4,000 clones, around 81% of which appear only once. Looked up from germline, CDR1 is SGDLS and CDR2 is YYNGEE. V lost 0 bases and J 4 bases, leaving 11 bases between the germline ends. The CDR3 totals 15 residues. The sample belongs to a study of circulating and synovial CD4+ cells in juvenile arthritis. Overall study results and limits: These blood cells shared more CDR3 sequences with synovium than bulk blood. Bulk blood CD4 repertoires were more diverse than these. CPL versus bulk CD4 samples: T cell genome counts differed by at least an order of magnitude. Deeper sequencing increased measured overlap with synovial clonotypes.

Sequenced input: CD4+ T cells from synovial fluid. This TCR derives from a human donor with juvenile idiopathic arthritis. This rearrangement joins TRBV9 to TRBJ2-1, with a possible D match to TRBD2 (6 bases). The CDR3 here is CASSVAGDRYNEQFF. The CDR3 nucleotides are TGTGCCAGCAGCGTAGCGGGAGATCGGTACAATGAGCAGTTCTTC. Supplemented by reference TRBV9 and TRBJ2-1, the full variable domain reads DSGVTQTPKHLITATGQRVTLRCSPRSGDLSVYWYQQSLDQGLQFLIQYYNGEERAKGNILERFSAQQFPDLHSELNLSSLELGDSALYFCASSVAGDRYNEQFFGPGTRLTVL.